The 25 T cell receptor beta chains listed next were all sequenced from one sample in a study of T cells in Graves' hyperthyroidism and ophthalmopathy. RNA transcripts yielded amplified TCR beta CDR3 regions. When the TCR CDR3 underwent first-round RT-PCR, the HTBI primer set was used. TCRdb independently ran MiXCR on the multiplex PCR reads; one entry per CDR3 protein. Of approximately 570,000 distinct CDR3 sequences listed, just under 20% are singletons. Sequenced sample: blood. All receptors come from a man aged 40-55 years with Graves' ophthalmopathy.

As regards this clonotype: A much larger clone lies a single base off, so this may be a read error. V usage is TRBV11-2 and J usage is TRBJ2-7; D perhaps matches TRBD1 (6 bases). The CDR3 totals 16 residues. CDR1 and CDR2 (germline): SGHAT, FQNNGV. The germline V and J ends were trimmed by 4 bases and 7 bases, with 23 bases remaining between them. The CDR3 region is CASSSEAIQGTREQYF. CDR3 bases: TGTGCCAGCAGCTCAGAGGCTATACAGGGAACTCGTGAGCAGTACTTC.

In nucleotides, the CDR3 is TGTGCCAGCGGGTCGGGATACCAAGAGACCCAGTACTTC. Encoded protein: CASGSGYQETQYF. V gene TRBV11-2 combines with J gene TRBJ2-5, with a possible D match to TRBD2 (5 bases). CDR1 and CDR2 (germline): SGHAT, FQNNGV. V gave up 8 bases and J gave up 0 bases, with 10 bases separating them. The CDR3 is 13 residues long.

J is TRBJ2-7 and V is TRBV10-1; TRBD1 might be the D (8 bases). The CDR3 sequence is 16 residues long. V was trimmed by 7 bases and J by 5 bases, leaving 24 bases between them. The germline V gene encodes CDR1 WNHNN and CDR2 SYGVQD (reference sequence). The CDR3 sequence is CASTEVGGTGDHEQYF. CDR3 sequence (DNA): TGCGCCAGCACCGAAGTGGGGGGGACAGGTGACCACGAGCAGTACTTC.

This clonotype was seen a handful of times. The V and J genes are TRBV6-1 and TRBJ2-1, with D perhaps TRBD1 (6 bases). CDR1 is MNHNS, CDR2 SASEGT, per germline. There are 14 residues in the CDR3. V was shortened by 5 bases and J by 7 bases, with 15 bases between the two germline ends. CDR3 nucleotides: TGTGCCAGCAGTTCCCCGGACAGTCTAAATGAGCAGTTCTTC. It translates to CASSSPDSLNEQFF.

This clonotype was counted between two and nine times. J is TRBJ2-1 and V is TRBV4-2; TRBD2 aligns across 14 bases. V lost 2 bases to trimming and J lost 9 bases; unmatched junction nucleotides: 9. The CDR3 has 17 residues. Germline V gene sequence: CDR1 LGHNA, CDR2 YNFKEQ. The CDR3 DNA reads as TGTGCCAGCAGCCAAACCCAAGGGACTAGCGGGAGATTTGAGCAGTTCTTC. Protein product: CASSQTQGTSGRFEQFF.

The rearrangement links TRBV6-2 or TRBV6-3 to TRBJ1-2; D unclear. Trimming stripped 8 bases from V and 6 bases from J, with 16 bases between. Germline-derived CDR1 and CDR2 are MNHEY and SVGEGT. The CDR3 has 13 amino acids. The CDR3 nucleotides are TGTGCCAGCGATGTCGGTCAAGGGAATGGCTACACCTTC. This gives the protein CASDVGQGNGYTF.

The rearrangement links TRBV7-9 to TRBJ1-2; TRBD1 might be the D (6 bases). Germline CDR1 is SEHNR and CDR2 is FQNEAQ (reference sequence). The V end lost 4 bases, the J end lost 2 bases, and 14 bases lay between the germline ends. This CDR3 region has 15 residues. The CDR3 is CASSSGLQGNYGYTF. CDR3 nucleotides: TGTGCCAGCAGCTCCGGACTCCAGGGGAACTATGGCTACACCTTC.

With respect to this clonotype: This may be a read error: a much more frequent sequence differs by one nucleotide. The CDR3 reads CSAREWGVSQYF. The CDR3, as DNA: TGCAGTGCTAGAGAGTGGGGAGTGAGCCAGTACTTC. The chain carries TRBV20-1 and TRBJ2-5; D may be TRBD2 (5 bases). This CDR3 region has 12 residues. The V end lost 0 bases, the J end lost 10 bases, and 12 bases lay between the germline ends. Germline lookup yields CDR1 DFQATT and CDR2 SNEGSKA (reference sequence).

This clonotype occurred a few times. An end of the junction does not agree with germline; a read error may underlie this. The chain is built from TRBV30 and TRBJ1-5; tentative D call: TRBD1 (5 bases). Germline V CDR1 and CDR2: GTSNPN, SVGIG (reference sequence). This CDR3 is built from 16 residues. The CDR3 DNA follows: TGTGCCTGGAGTGTCCCCGGGACGGCCTTAAATCAGCCCCAACATTTT. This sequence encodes CAWSVPGTALNQPQHF.

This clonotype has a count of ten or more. This CDR3 reads CASSLFAGGPYEQYF. CDR3 coding DNA: TGTGCCAGCAGTTTGTTCGCGGGAGGTCCCTACGAGCAGTACTTC. J is TRBJ2-7 and V is TRBV28, with 8 bases aligning to TRBD2. In germline, CDR1 is MDHEN, CDR2 SYDVKM. Trimming took 3 bases from V and 2 from J; bases not matched to a gene: 6. The CDR3 extends over 15 amino acids.

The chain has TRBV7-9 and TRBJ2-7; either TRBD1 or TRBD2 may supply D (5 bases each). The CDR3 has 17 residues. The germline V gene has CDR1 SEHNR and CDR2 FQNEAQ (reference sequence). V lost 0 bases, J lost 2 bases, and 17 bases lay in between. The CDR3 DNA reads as TGTGCCAGCAGCTTAGCCGGGACCACCGAAACACCCTACGAGCAGTACTTC. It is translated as CASSLAGTTETPYEQYF.

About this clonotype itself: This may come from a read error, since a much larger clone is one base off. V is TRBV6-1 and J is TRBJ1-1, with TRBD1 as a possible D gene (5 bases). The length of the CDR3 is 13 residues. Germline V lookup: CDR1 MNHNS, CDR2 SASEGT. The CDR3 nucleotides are TGTGCCAGCAGTATTGGGACGGGGACTGAACCTTTCTTT. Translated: CASSIGTGTEPFF.

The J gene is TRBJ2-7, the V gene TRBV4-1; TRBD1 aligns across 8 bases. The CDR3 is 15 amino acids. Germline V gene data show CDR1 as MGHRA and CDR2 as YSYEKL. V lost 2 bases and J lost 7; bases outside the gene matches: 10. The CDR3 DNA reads TGCGCCAGCAGCCAATTTACAGGGGGTGGTAGGGAGCAGTACTTC. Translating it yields CASSQFTGGGREQYF.

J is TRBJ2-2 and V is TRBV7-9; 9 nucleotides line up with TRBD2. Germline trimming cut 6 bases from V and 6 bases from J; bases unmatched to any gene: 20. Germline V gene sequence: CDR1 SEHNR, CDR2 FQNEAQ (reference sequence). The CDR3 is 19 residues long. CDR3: CASRPGDSGGGAVAGELFF. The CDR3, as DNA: TGTGCCAGCAGGCCAGGGGATTCCGGCGGGGGGGCCGTCGCCGGGGAGCTGTTTTTT.

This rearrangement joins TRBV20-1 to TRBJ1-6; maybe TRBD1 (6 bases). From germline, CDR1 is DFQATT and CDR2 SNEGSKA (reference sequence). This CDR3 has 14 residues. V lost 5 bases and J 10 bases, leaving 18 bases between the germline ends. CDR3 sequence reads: CSASTQGSNSPLHF. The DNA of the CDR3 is TGCAGTGCTTCAACACAGGGTTCCAACTCACCCCTCCACTTT.

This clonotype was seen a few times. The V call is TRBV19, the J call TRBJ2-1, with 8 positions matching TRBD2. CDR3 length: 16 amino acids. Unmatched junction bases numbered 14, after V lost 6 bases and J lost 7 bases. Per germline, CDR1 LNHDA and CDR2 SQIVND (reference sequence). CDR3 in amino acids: CASRNAGGGKRNEQFF. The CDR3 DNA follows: TGTGCCAGTAGGAACGCGGGGGGCGGAAAGAGGAATGAGCAGTTCTTC.

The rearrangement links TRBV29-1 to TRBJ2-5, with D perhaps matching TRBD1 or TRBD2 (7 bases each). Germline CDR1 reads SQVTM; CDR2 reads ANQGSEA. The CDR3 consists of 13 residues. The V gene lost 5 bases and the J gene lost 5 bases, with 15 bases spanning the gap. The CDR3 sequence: CSVRRQGGETQYF. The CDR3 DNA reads TGCAGCGTTCGCCGCCAGGGGGGGGAGACCCAGTACTTC. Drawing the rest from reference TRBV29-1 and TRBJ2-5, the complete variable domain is SAVISQKPSRDICQRGTSLTIQCQVDSQVTMMFWYRQQPGQSLTLIATANQGSEATYESGFVIDKFPISRPNLTFSTLTVSNMSPEDSSIYLCSVRRQGGETQYFGPGTRLLVL.

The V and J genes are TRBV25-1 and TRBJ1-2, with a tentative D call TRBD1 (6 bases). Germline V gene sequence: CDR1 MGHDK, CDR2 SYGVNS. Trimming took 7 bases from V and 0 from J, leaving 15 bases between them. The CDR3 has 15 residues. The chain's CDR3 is CASTGGRGANYGYTF. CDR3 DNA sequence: TGTGCCAGCACCGGGGGTAGGGGGGCTAACTATGGCTACACCTTC.

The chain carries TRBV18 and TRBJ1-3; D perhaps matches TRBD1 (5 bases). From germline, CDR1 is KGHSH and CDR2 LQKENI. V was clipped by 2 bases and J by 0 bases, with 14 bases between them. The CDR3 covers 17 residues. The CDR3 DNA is TGTGCCAGCTCACCATTATCGCAGGGTAACTCTGGAAACACCATATATTTT. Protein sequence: CASSPLSQGNSGNTIYF.

The DNA for the CDR3 is TGTGCCTGGAGGGCCTTCAACGAGCAGTACTTC. It translates to CAWRAFNEQYF. The rearrangement uses TRBV30 and TRBJ2-7; D is uncertain. Germline loops: CDR1 GTSNPN, CDR2 SVGIG (reference sequence). Trimming stripped 3 bases from V and 5 bases from J, with 8 bases between. The CDR3 extends over 11 amino acids.

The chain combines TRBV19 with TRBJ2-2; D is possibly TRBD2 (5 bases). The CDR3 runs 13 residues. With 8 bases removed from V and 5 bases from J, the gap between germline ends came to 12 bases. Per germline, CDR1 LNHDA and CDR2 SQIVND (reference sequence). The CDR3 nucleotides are TGTGCCAGTGTTGGGAGAATAACCGGGGAGCTGTTTTTT. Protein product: CASVGRITGELFF.

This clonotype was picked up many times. Here the CDR3 reads CSAKTGQYSNQPQHF. As DNA, the CDR3 is TGCAGTGCTAAGACGGGACAGTATAGCAATCAGCCCCAGCATTTT. This chain uses TRBV20-1 with TRBJ1-5; TRBD1 agrees at 7 bases. CDR1 and CDR2 (germline): DFQATT, SNEGSKA (reference sequence). The V gene end was trimmed by 4 bases and the J gene end by 0 bases; junction bases not matched to a gene: 6. The CDR3 contains 15 residues.

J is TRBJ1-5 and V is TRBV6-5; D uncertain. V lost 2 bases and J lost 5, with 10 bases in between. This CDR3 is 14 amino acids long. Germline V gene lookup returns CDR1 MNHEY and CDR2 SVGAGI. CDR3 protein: CASSYTALYQPQHF. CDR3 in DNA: TGTGCCAGCAGTTACACAGCCCTTTATCAGCCCCAGCATTTT.

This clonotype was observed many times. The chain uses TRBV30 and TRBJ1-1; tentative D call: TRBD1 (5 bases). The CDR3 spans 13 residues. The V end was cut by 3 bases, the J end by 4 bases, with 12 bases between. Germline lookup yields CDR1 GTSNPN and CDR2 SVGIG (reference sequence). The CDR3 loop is CAWRPGSATEAFF. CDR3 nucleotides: TGTGCCTGGAGACCAGGGAGTGCCACTGAAGCTTTCTTT.

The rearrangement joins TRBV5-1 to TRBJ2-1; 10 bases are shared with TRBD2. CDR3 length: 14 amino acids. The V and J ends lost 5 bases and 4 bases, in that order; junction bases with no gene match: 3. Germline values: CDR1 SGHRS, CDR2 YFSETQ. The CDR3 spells CASRSSGGYNEQFF. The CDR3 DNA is TGCGCCAGCAGGTCTAGCGGGGGATACAATGAGCAGTTCTTC.